The T cell receptor beta chain described here comes from a study of shared clonotypes between healthy human individuals. CD45RO-negative CD8 cells positively selected for CCR7 made up the naive population, which excluded terminally differentiated effector memory CD45RA+ cells. V was clipped by 8 bases and J by 3 bases, with 14 bases between them. The CDR3 contains 14 residues. The V gene's germline CDR1 is MNHNY and CDR2 SVGAGI (reference sequence). This table comes from immunoSEQ multiplex PCR, and its TCRdb copy is limited to in-frame clones, with some not included. The table lists approximately 600,000 clones, 85% to 95% of them singletons.

Sequenced: naive CD8+ T cells sorted from blood. This TCR came from a woman aged 25 to 39 in good health. This chain uses TRBV6-6 with TRBJ2-1, with D perhaps given as TRBD1 or TRBD2 (5 bases each). The chain's CDR3 is CASETGTNYNEQFF. CDR3 DNA sequence: TGTGCCAGCGAGACCGGGACCAACTACAATGAGCAGTTCTTC.